The clone carrying this T cell receptor beta chain was picked up a small number of times. Its antigen is unidentified. Using immunoSEQ multiplex PCR, the repertoire was profiled, and TCRdb retains in-frame clones only, with some absent. The sample includes 2 million to 2.5 million clones, 80% to 95% of them seen just once. Looked up from germline, CDR1 is MDHEN and CDR2 is SYDVKM. The V and J ends lost 1 base and 7 bases respectively, with 16 bases between them. This CDR3 contains 15 residues. This record comes from a study of shared clonotypes between healthy human individuals. Study details: The donors, two women and a few men, were aged 18 to 49. Points from the study as a whole: Rarefaction demonstrated incomplete sorted-subset sequencing despite large depth.

V gene TRBV28 combines with J gene TRBJ1-2, with a weak D call TRBD1 (5 bases). This receptor was obtained from a man between 18 and 35 years old in good health. Some clones in this sample may be carry-over from other donors' samples. The sample comprised naive CD4+ T cells from PBMCs. Documented subset: CD45RA+ positively selected. CDR3 sequence reads: CASSLLAQVGGGYTF. As DNA, the CDR3 is TGTGCCAGCAGTTTATTAGCCCAGGTCGGGGGTGGCTACACCTTC.